This T cell receptor (beta chain) was profiled in a study of CD8 T cells in ankylosing spondylitis. Findings and limits, study-wide: Disease-associated clonotypes exhibited CD8+ identity and were relatively infrequent in peripheral blood. Made up of under 10 highly homologous variants, a TCR beta motif appeared characteristic of ankylosing spondylitis blood. In the blood and synovial fluid of reactive arthritis, some motif variants had been previously reported. Matched ankylosing spondylitis synovial fluid reportedly contained a significantly enriched population of disease-linked clones.

This clonotype was seen more than once but under ten times. Its antigen is as yet unknown. The V gene's germline CDR1 is SGHRS and CDR2 YFSETQ. This CDR3 has 14 residues. Unmatched junction bases numbered 4, after V lost 0 bases and J lost 5 bases. TCR beta libraries were made by quantitative 5'-RACE with molecular barcodes. TCRdb recomputed calls from the 5' RACE reads with MiXCR, one row per CDR3 protein. The sample carries 800,000 to 900,000 distinct CDR3 sequences, 12% recorded once. The sequence derives from a male donor with ankylosing spondylitis. Sequencing was done on a sample of blood, either unsorted or a sorted T cell fraction (not recorded which). V is TRBV5-1 and J is TRBJ2-5; TRBD2 agrees at 7 bases. The chain's CDR3 is CASSLGREGETQYF. In DNA form, the CDR3 reads TGCGCCAGCAGCTTGGGCAGGGAGGGGGAGACCCAGTACTTC.